This entry lists 24 T cell receptor beta chains sequenced from one sample in a study of T cell clusters in autoimmune cytopenias (dated by TCRdb to between 2019 and 2020). The sequencer listed for this sample is Illumina MiSeq. TRB rearrangements were amplified by multiplex PCR following a touch-down protocol, with the TRB-A and TRB-B primer pools mixed in one tube. With the reads reprocessed by TCRdb, a single entry stands for each CDR3 protein sequence and no DNA is reported. This sample's table has entries for about 3,100 distinct CDR3 sequences. Roughly 18% of the sample rests with the top ten. Each sample's TRB amplification started from around 0.25 ug of peripheral blood genomic DNA, which corresponds to 38,000 or so genome equivalents. The sequencing input was peripheral blood. The receptor set was obtained from a human donor with an autoimmune cytopenia or autoimmune hepatitis (not recorded which).

The chain employs TRBV12-3 or TRBV12-4 and TRBJ1-2. The CDR3 length is 11 residues. CDR3 protein: CASSRARSYTF.

According to its frequency, this clonotype is medium-sized. The chain uses TRBV7-6 and TRBJ1-2; checking the TCRdb D call of TRBD1 is not possible without DNA. CDR3 size: 15 residues. Germline V gene data show CDR1 as SGHVS and CDR2 as FNYEAQ. The CDR3 sequence is CASSLGGGNHYGYTF.

This clonotype counts as medium-sized by frequency. This chain uses TRBV7-6 with TRBJ2-1. The length of the CDR3 is 14 residues. Germline loops: CDR1 SGHVS, CDR2 FNYEAQ. CDR3: CASSLAQGYNEQFF.

By frequency, this clonotype registers medium-sized. This chain connects TRBV6-6 to TRBJ2-7; TCRdb gives TRBD1 as the D gene, but with no DNA this cannot be confirmed. In germline, CDR1 is MNHNY, CDR2 SVGAGI (reference sequence). The CDR3 totals 16 residues. The CDR3 sequence: CASSTQDRNPSYEQYF.

The V and J genes are TRBV6-1 and TRBJ1-2. The CDR3 is made up of 15 amino acids. Germline loops: CDR1 MNHNS, CDR2 SASEGT. CDR3 sequence reads: CASSPLMRNSAGYTF.

Judged by frequency, this clonotype is medium-sized (0.01 to 0.1%). The gene calls are TRBV30 and TRBJ2-6. This CDR3 is 18 amino acids long. CDR1 GTSNPN and CDR2 SVGIG come from the germline V gene (reference sequence). The CDR3 loop is CAWSVLFNLQIGANVLTF. Drawing the rest from reference TRBV30 and TRBJ2-6, the complete variable domain is SQTIHQWPATLVQPVGSPLSLECTVEGTSNPNLYWYRQAAGRGLQLLFYSVGIGQISSEVPQNLSASRPQDRQFILSSKKLLLSDSGFYLCAWSVLFNLQIGANVLTFGAGSRLTVL.

This clonotype ranks as medium-sized (0.01 to 0.1%) in terms of frequency. This chain uses TRBV6-1 with TRBJ2-1. Germline CDR1 MNHNS, CDR2 SASEGT. The CDR3 loop spans 13 amino acids. The CDR3 reads CASTKRAYNEQFF.

CDR3 sequence reads: CSATPTGDDYGYTF. This chain joins TRBV20-1 and TRBJ1-2; there is no DNA to check the TCRdb D call of TRBD1. Germline V gene lookup returns CDR1 DFQATT and CDR2 SNEGSKA (reference sequence). The CDR3 runs 14 residues.

In terms of frequency, this clonotype is medium-sized. This chain uses TRBV5-5 with TRBJ2-7; TCRdb proposes TRBD1, but this gene call is untestable without DNA. Germline V gene lookup returns CDR1 SGHKS and CDR2 YYEKEE (reference sequence). The length of the CDR3 is 13 residues. This chain's CDR3 is CASMTGVVGEQYF.

This clonotype counts as medium-sized by frequency. The chain combines TRBV18 with TRBJ2-7; TCRdb designates TRBD1, a call that cannot be tested without DNA. Germline CDR1 is KGHSH and CDR2 is LQKENI. The CDR3 is made up of 14 amino acids. The chain's CDR3 is CASSPLQGNSEQYF.

This clonotype is medium-sized by frequency. This chain joins TRBV6-5 and TRBJ1-2; TCRdb lists TRBD1, though no DNA is available to test this call. Germline values: CDR1 MNHEY, CDR2 SVGAGI. This CDR3 has 15 amino acids. The CDR3 region is CASSYLGRETYGYTF.

This clonotype is deemed medium-sized (0.01 to 0.1%) by its frequency. J is TRBJ2-7 and V is TRBV5-6; absent DNA, TCRdb's TRBD1 call cannot be checked. Looked up from germline, CDR1 is SGHDT and CDR2 is YYEEEE. This CDR3 comprises 13 residues. The CDR3 here is CASSLGQLYEQYF.

The gene calls are TRBV25-1 and TRBJ2-7; as DNA is missing, the TRBD1 call by TCRdb cannot be tested. This CDR3 region has 15 residues. Germline V gives CDR1 MGHDK, CDR2 SYGVNS. The CDR3 loop reads CASSDAGTGDYEQYF.

This clonotype ranks as medium-sized (0.01 to 0.1%) in terms of frequency. The V and J genes are TRBV4-3 and TRBJ2-3. Germline V gives CDR1 LGHNA, CDR2 YSLEER. This CDR3 has 13 amino acids. The CDR3 spells CASAAGYTDTQYF.

This clonotype is called medium-sized based on its frequency. Here the CDR3 reads CAWRGTGLSPLHF. The chain recombines TRBV30 with TRBJ1-6; TCRdb returns TRBD1, unconfirmable since there is no DNA. Germline assignment: CDR1 GTSNPN and CDR2 SVGIG (reference sequence). The CDR3 is made up of 13 amino acids.

This clonotype is labeled medium-sized (0.01 to 0.1%) based on frequency. This chain joins TRBV19 and TRBJ1-6. In germline, CDR1 is LNHDA, CDR2 SQIVND (reference sequence). The CDR3 runs 16 residues. The CDR3: CASRSEGSSYNSPLHF.

This chain uses TRBV5-1 with TRBJ1-2; the D call of TRBD1 rests on TCRdb alone, since no DNA is present to check it. The CDR3 spans 13 residues. Germline CDR1 and CDR2: SGHRS and YFSETQ. This CDR3 reads CASSSTGGWGYTF.

The rearrangement uses TRBV12-3 or TRBV12-4 and TRBJ1-1. The length of the CDR3 is 14 residues. The CDR3 sequence is CASSLGRLGTEAFF.

This clonotype registers medium-sized by frequency. The chain couples TRBV27 to TRBJ2-1. The CDR3 consists of 11 residues. Germline-derived CDR1 and CDR2 are MNHEY and SMNVEV (reference sequence). This chain's CDR3 is CASRAGHEQFF.

This clonotype is identified as medium-sized from frequency. The chain joins TRBV30 to TRBJ1-4; the TCRdb call, TRBD1, lacks DNA for checking. The germline gives CDR1 GTSNPN, CDR2 SVGIG (reference sequence). The CDR3 is 16 amino acids. The CDR3 spells CAWNLPGQGRGEKLFF. Full variable domain (remainder filled in from reference TRBV30 and TRBJ1-4): SQTIHQWPATLVQPVGSPLSLECTVEGTSNPNLYWYRQAAGRGLQLLFYSVGIGQISSEVPQNLSASRPQDRQFILSSKKLLLSDSGFYLCAWNLPGQGRGEKLFFGSGTQLSVL.

This clonotype registers medium-sized by frequency. The J gene is TRBJ1-1, the V gene TRBV6-2 or TRBV6-3. CDR1 and CDR2 (germline): MNHEY, SVGEGT. CDR3 length: 15 residues. CDR3 residues: CASSYSGFWNTEAFF.

This clonotype is medium-sized (0.01 to 0.1%) by frequency. The gene calls are TRBV5-4 and TRBJ1-2. The CDR3 runs to 13 residues. CDR1 is SGHNT and CDR2 is YYREEE in the germline V gene (reference sequence). The CDR3 sequence is CASSLGQSDGYTF.

The chain carries TRBV19 and TRBJ1-1. The germline CDR1 and CDR2 sequences are LNHDA and SQIVND (reference sequence). The CDR3 totals 15 residues. CDR3 loop: CASSTLIGVRTEAFF.

This clonotype is medium-sized by frequency. The chain links TRBV28 to TRBJ2-1; the D call of TRBD1 rests on TCRdb alone, since no DNA is present to check it. This CDR3 contains 15 residues. Germline V gene data show CDR1 as MDHEN and CDR2 as SYDVKM. The CDR3 region is CASSSRDRWDNEQFF.